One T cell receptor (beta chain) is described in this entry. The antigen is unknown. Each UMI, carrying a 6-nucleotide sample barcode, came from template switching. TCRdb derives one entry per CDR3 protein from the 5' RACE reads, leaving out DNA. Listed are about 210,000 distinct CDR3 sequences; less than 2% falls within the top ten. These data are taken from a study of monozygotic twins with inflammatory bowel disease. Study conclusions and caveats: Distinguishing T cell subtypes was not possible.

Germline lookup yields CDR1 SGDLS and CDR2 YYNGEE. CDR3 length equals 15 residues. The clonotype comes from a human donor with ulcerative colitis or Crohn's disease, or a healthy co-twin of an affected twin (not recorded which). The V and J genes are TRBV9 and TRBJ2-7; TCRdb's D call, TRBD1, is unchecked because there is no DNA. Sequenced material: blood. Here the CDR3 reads CASSVADRQYYEQYF.